Listed below are T cell receptor beta chains from one sample, sequenced in a study of shared clonotypes between healthy human individuals. The table came from immunoSEQ multiplex PCR; TCRdb's copy has only in-frame clones and leaves some out. The sample has about 2.1 million clones; 90% to 95% are singletons. The sample taken for sequencing was naive CD8+ T cells from PBMCs. Every receptor here comes from a man younger than 30 in good health. Some clones in this sample may be carry-over from other donors' samples. Both conserved end residues are part of each CDR3. Fields, in order: clone size, D gene, V gene, J gene, CDR3 DNA, CDR3 protein. The D gene is left open where the match is weak. Clone sizes are given selectively: once, few, many, or a class where the clone is expanded.

clone size: -
D gene: TRBD1
V gene: TRBV25-1
J gene: TRBJ1-5
CDR3 DNA: TGTGCCAGCAGTGATGGAGGGGGCTCGGGTCAGCCCCAGCATTTT
CDR3 protein: CASSDGGGSGQPQHF

clone size: -
D gene: -
V gene: TRBV5-1
J gene: TRBJ2-1
CDR3 DNA: TGCGCCAGCAGCTTGGTAGAGGGATCTGAGCAGTTCTTC
CDR3 protein: CASSLVEGSEQFF

clone size: -
D gene: -
V gene: TRBV9
J gene: TRBJ2-1
CDR3 DNA: TGTGCCAGCAGCCTAGCTTGGAGAGGGCATGAGCAGTTCTTC
CDR3 protein: CASSLAWRGHEQFF

clone size: -
D gene: TRBD1
V gene: TRBV11-2
J gene: TRBJ2-2
CDR3 DNA: TGTGCCAGCAGCACTTCTTGGGACAGGCCGCCGAACACCGGGGAGCTGTTTTTT
CDR3 protein: CASSTSWDRPPNTGELFF

clone size: -
D gene: -
V gene: TRBV4-1
J gene: TRBJ1-3
CDR3 DNA: TGCGCCAGCAGCCAAGCGCGGCAGGGCCCTGGAAACACCATATATTTT
CDR3 protein: CASSQARQGPGNTIYF

clone size: once
D gene: TRBD2
V gene: TRBV19
J gene: TRBJ2-1
CDR3 DNA: TGTGCCAGTAGTATCTCCTTAGCGGGGCCCACGAGCTCCTACAATGAGCAGTTCTTC
CDR3 protein: CASSISLAGPTSSYNEQFF

clone size: -
D gene: -
V gene: TRBV27
J gene: TRBJ1-1
CDR3 DNA: TGTGCCAGCAGTTTAGTAGGGCCCTCCGCTGAAGCTTTCTTT
CDR3 protein: CASSLVGPSAEAFF

clone size: -
D gene: -
V gene: TRBV12-5
J gene: TRBJ2-5
CDR3 DNA: TGTGCTAGTGGTTTGGCCCCGGGGCCGGCAAATGGGACCCAGTACTTC
CDR3 protein: CASGLAPGPANGTQYF

clone size: -
D gene: TRBD1
V gene: TRBV7-9
J gene: TRBJ2-1
CDR3 DNA: TGTGCCAGCAGCTTAGAGGGGGCGCAAGAGCAGTTCTTC
CDR3 protein: CASSLEGAQEQFF

clone size: -
D gene: -
V gene: TRBV19
J gene: TRBJ2-1
CDR3 DNA: TGTGCCGTAAGGGGGGCCTCCTACAATGAGCAGTTCTTC
CDR3 protein: CAVRGASYNEQFF

clone size: -
D gene: TRBD1
V gene: TRBV6-5
J gene: TRBJ2-3
CDR3 DNA: TGTGCCAGCAGTTTAGGGGACAGCAGCACAGATACGCAGTATTTT
CDR3 protein: CASSLGDSSTDTQYF

clone size: -
D gene: -
V gene: TRBV27
J gene: TRBJ2-1
CDR3 DNA: TGTGCCAGCTACGACGGGAATGAGCAGTTCTTC
CDR3 protein: CASYDGNEQFF

clone size: -
D gene: -
V gene: TRBV7-8
J gene: TRBJ1-2
CDR3 DNA: TGTGCCAGCAGCCATCCCGGGGGTGATGGCTACACCTTC
CDR3 protein: CASSHPGGDGYTF

clone size: -
D gene: -
V gene: TRBV19
J gene: TRBJ2-7
CDR3 DNA: TGTGCCAGTAGTCCGACAAGATGGGCTTACGAGCAGTACTTC
CDR3 protein: CASSPTRWAYEQYF

clone size: -
D gene: TRBD1
V gene: TRBV12-5
J gene: TRBJ2-5
CDR3 DNA: TGTGCTAGCGGAGCCGGGACAGGGGGGGAGACCCAGTACTTC
CDR3 protein: CASGAGTGGETQYF

clone size: -
D gene: -
V gene: TRBV9
J gene: TRBJ2-3
CDR3 DNA: TGTGCCAGCAGCGTAGGGGGCGGAGGCACAGATACGCAGTATTTT
CDR3 protein: CASSVGGGGTDTQYF

clone size: -
D gene: -
V gene: TRBV9
J gene: TRBJ2-2
CDR3 DNA: TGTGCCAGCAGCCCAGGAGGGTCCGGGGCCGGGGAGCTGTTTTTT
CDR3 protein: CASSPGGSGAGELFF

clone size: -
D gene: -
V gene: TRBV27
J gene: TRBJ2-7
CDR3 DNA: TGTGCCAGCCAAATCCGGTTGGGCTACGAGCAGTACTTC
CDR3 protein: CASQIRLGYEQYF